A selection of T cell receptor beta chains follows, all from one sample in a study of vaccination effects on CD4 cells after COVID-19. Measured with immunoSEQ multiplex PCR; TCRdb has only the in-frame clones, and not every one. The table has around 81,000 clones, more than 60% seen once; the top ten hold roughly 1.1%. Their recognized antigens are unknown. The sample was CD4+ T cells from PBMCs cultured with HCoV-OC43 spike peptides, taken after COVID-19 vaccination. These receptors were collected from a human donor who received a COVID-19 vaccine. Each CDR3 is given with its conserved first and last residue. The D gene is left open where the match is weak. Clone size is stated in some rows and not others, as once, few, many or a class when expanded.

V	J	D	size	DNA	CDR3
TRBV5-1	TRBJ1-3	TRBD1	NA	TGCGCCAGCAGCTTGCTAACCGGGACAGCTGGAAACACCATATATTTT	CASSLLTGTAGNTIYF
TRBV6-6	TRBJ1-2	TRBD1	NA	TGTGCCAGCAACCCCACAGGGGGCGCAGGTTCGGGCTACACCTTC	CASNPTGGAGSGYTF
TRBV3-1/TRBV3-2	TRBJ2-2	NA	NA	TGTGCCAGCAGCCAAGTTGCAGTCGGCACCGGGGAGCTGTTTTTT	CASSQVAVGTGELFF
TRBV9	TRBJ1-2	NA	NA	TGTGCCAGCAGCGTAGCCCTTCAGTCGGTGGGGAGCTATGGCTACACCTTC	CASSVALQSVGSYGYTF
TRBV5-1	TRBJ1-2	NA	NA	TGCGCCAGCAGCCTAAGCGGGCAGGGTGATGGCTACACCTTC	CASSLSGQGDGYTF
TRBV5-1	TRBJ2-5	TRBD2	NA	TGCGCCAGCAGCTTTAGGGCAGGGAGGGCCCAAGAGACCCAGTACTTC	CASSFRAGRAQETQYF
TRBV28	TRBJ1-1	TRBD1	NA	TGTGCCAGCAGACCTTCTACAGGGGTGAACACTGAAGCTTTCTTT	CASRPSTGVNTEAFF
TRBV6-5	TRBJ1-4	NA	NA	TGTGCCAGCAAGGCGCAGGGGCCTGAAAAACTGTTTTTT	CASKAQGPEKLFF
TRBV7-2	TRBJ1-5	NA	NA	TGTGCCAGCAGCTTAGCGGTATATAGCAATCAGCCCCAGCATTTT	CASSLAVYSNQPQHF
TRBV9	TRBJ1-2	NA	once	TGTGCCAGCAGCGTAGCGGGGAACTATGGCTACACCTTC	CASSVAGNYGYTF
TRBV7-8	TRBJ1-6	TRBD1	NA	TGTGCCAGCAGCCTCGTCGGACAGGGGAATTCACCCCTCCACTTT	CASSLVGQGNSPLHF
TRBV7-3	TRBJ1-3	NA	NA	TGTGCCAGCAGCTTAACGGCTGGGGGCCTCGGTGGAAACACCATATATTTT	CASSLTAGGLGGNTIYF
TRBV5-1	TRBJ1-5	NA	NA	TGCGCCAGCAGCTTGGACACCGATCAGCCCCAGCATTTT	CASSLDTDQPQHF
TRBV11-2	TRBJ1-2	NA	NA	TGTGCCAGCAGCCCCGCCCCAGTGGAAGGCTACACCTTC	CASSPAPVEGYTF
TRBV12-5	TRBJ1-2	NA	NA	TGTGCTAGTGGTTTGATGGGGACGCATGGCTACACCTTC	CASGLMGTHGYTF
TRBV27	TRBJ1-4	NA	NA	TGTGCCAGCAGTTTCCTCGGACGGACAACTAATGAAAAACTGTTTTTT	CASSFLGRTTNEKLFF
TRBV18	TRBJ1-6	NA	few	TGTGCCAGCTCGCCTGGCAGGGACAATTCACCCCTCCACTTT	CASSPGRDNSPLHF
TRBV30	TRBJ2-1	NA	few	TGTGCCTGGAGTGGGGGGTACAATGAGCAGTTCTTC	CAWSGGYNEQFF
TRBV7-8	TRBJ2-1	NA	once	TGTGCCAGCAGGCTCGACGGCAGCTATGAGCAGTTCTTC	CASRLDGSYEQFF
TRBV24-1	TRBJ2-3	NA	NA	TGTGCCACCAGTGAAACCGACACCACGGCTAGCACAGATACGCAGTATTTT	CATSETDTTASTDTQYF
TRBV7-3	TRBJ2-5	TRBD2	NA	TGTGCCAGCAGCTTAACGAGAACGGGTTCGGGACTAGCGGGGGGTCTAGAGACCCAGTACTTC	CASSLTRTGSGLAGGLETQYF
TRBV29-1	TRBJ1-1	NA	NA	TGCAGCGCTGGCCGGGACCCTGACACTGAAGCTTTCTTT	CSAGRDPDTEAFF
TRBV5-1	TRBJ1-2	NA	NA	TGCGCCAGCAGCTTGGAGGGTCTATGGAATGGCTACACCTTC	CASSLEGLWNGYTF
TRBV5-1	TRBJ1-2	NA	NA	TGCGCCAGCAGCCTAGAACAGGGAAGGGGCTACACCTTC	CASSLEQGRGYTF
TRBV6-5	TRBJ2-2	TRBD2	NA	TGTGCCAGCAGTTACCTCCGGACTAGCGGTACCGGGGAGCTGTTTTTT	CASSYLRTSGTGELFF
TRBV19	TRBJ1-3	NA	once	TGTGCCAGTACCTCTGACGGAGTATCTGGAAACACCATATATTTT	CASTSDGVSGNTIYF
TRBV7-8	TRBJ1-5	NA	NA	TGTGCCAGCAGCTTAGCGCGCGAGGTGAATCAGCCCCAGCATTTT	CASSLAREVNQPQHF
TRBV12-3/TRBV12-4	TRBJ2-3	NA	few	TGTGCCAGCAGGAACCGGGGTGATACGCAGTATTTT	CASRNRGDTQYF
TRBV7-2	TRBJ2-3	TRBD2	NA	TGTGCCAGCAGCTTAGAGGCGGGGGGTCCAGATACGCAGTATTTT	CASSLEAGGPDTQYF
TRBV4-3	TRBJ1-1	TRBD1	NA	TGCGCCAGCAGCCGAATCGACAGGGGTAACACTGAAGCTTTCTTT	CASSRIDRGNTEAFF
TRBV5-6	TRBJ1-5	TRBD1	NA	TGTGCCAGCAGCTCGAGACCGGGACAGAGCAATCAGCCCCAGCATTTT	CASSSRPGQSNQPQHF
TRBV5-6	TRBJ2-2	NA	NA	TGTGCCAGCAGCTTTAGGGGCAGTAAGAACACCGGGGAGCTGTTTTTT	CASSFRGSKNTGELFF
TRBV2	TRBJ1-3	NA	NA	TGTGCCAGCAGGGACAACCGGAACACCATATATTTT	CASRDNRNTIYF
TRBV7-2	TRBJ1-5	NA	NA	TGTGCCAGCAGCCCAAGGTGGAGCAATCAGCCCCAGCATTTT	CASSPRWSNQPQHF
TRBV24-1	TRBJ2-1	NA	few	TGTGCCACCAGTGATTGGTTCTCCTACAATGAGCAGTTCTTC	CATSDWFSYNEQFF
TRBV11-2	TRBJ1-1	NA	few	TGTGCCAGCAGACAGGGAATAGTTATGAACACTGAAGCTTTCTTT	CASRQGIVMNTEAFF
TRBV5-1	TRBJ1-5	NA	NA	TGCGCCAGCAGCTCCGGGGCGGCGGATCAGCCCCAGCATTTT	CASSSGAADQPQHF
TRBV19	TRBJ1-4	NA	NA	TGTGCCAGTAGTATTCTGCGGAAGAATGAAAAACTGTTTTTT	CASSILRKNEKLFF
TRBV2	TRBJ1-2	NA	few	TGTGCCAGCTTATTGCGGGGGTGGAGTAACTATGGCTACACCTTC	CASLLRGWSNYGYTF
TRBV12-3/TRBV12-4	TRBJ1-1	NA	NA	TGTGCCAGCAAACGGGCGGAAGCTGGAGGGGCTTTCTTT	CASKRAEAGGAFF
TRBV6-5	TRBJ2-5	NA	NA	TGTGCCAGCAGTTACCCGAGACCCGTCTCGGGTGACCAGTACTTC	CASSYPRPVSGDQYF
TRBV6-4	TRBJ2-1	TRBD2	NA	TGTGCCAGCAGTAAACTAGCGGGGGGATACAATGAGCAGTTCTTC	CASSKLAGGYNEQFF
TRBV5-4	TRBJ1-2	NA	NA	TGTGCCAGCAGCTTGGTCGGACAGCTATATGGCTACACCTTC	CASSLVGQLYGYTF
TRBV19	TRBJ2-3	TRBD2	NA	TGTGCCAGTAGTGCCGGACTAGCGGGGGGGCGGTCCTATACGCAGTATTTT	CASSAGLAGGRSYTQYF
TRBV2	TRBJ1-5	NA	NA	TGTGCCAGCTCCGCACAGAACAATCAGCCCCAGCATTTT	CASSAQNNQPQHF
TRBV19	TRBJ2-3	NA	NA	TGTGCCAGTAGTGACCGCACAACTAGCACAGATACGCAGTATTTT	CASSDRTTSTDTQYF
TRBV5-6	TRBJ1-6	TRBD1	NA	TGTGCCAGCAGCTTGGGGACAGGGCCGACACCCCTCCACTTT	CASSLGTGPTPLHF
TRBV29-1	TRBJ2-1	TRBD2	NA	TGCAGCGCACAAGCGGGGTTCTCCTACAATGAGCAGTTCTTC	CSAQAGFSYNEQFF
TRBV24-1	TRBJ2-2	TRBD1	NA	TGTGCCACCAGTGATTTTGGACAGGGGAACACCGGGGAGCTGTTTTTT	CATSDFGQGNTGELFF